This record looks at one T cell receptor (beta chain) sequence and its context. Its antigen is unknown. Base qualities are not at hand, and no much larger clone is one base apart. The source of the sample is a study of cytomegalovirus exposure and HLA in healthy donors (dated by TCRdb to 2016 to 2017). In the study overall: The 666 repertoires of the first cohort and the 110 or so validation repertoires were produced on the same platform, according to a later analysis. The study aimed to test whether signatures of past pathogen exposure could be identified by cataloging public T cell receptors. In addition to the first cohort of around 670 subjects, a separate validation cohort of 100 to 150 different subjects was used. To predict cytomegalovirus infection status, the study combined high-throughput TCR immunosequencing, statistical association of individual TCRs with disease status, and machine learning.

The library relied on the immunoSEQ multiplex PCR assay. Regarding the original processing steps: A statistical classification framework was built for diagnosing cytomegalovirus status from the catalog of TCR beta chain sequences. The table comes from immuneACCESS by way of TCRdb, which keeps in-frame sequences with V and J called. Part of the clones is missing from these tables; in studies checked, under half for an unresolved V gene and the rest for unknown reasons. From that table come the V and J calls and clone size; the DNA was used to work out D and trimming. Across this sample there are some 130,000 clones, with about 95% seen only once. 1.5% to 2% of the sample is taken by the ten largest. CDR1 MNHNS and CDR2 SASEGT were looked up in the germline V gene. V lost 1 base and J lost 5 bases, and the count of bases not matched to a germline gene is 3. From its cysteine to its phenylalanine, the CDR3 spans 15 amino acids. This entry keeps only the CDR3 DNA: 45 bases, framed from base 1.

Separate from the roughly 700-subject first cohort, the validation cohort of about 130 subjects was the group to which the donors belonged. Findings and caveats that apply to the study as a whole: Of the cluster scores, around 95% were above 0 in a later analysis, which found that TCRs clustered in the first cohort also tended to co-occur in the 120 or so validation repertoires. A later analysis lacked HLA typing for the validation cohort, so it scored co-occurrence in that cohort across all 110 or so repertoires. Cytomegalovirus status was reported to be diagnosed by the classifier with high specificity and sensitivity in both the original and validation cohorts. Most TCR sequences were observed very rarely across donors, whereas some public TCRs were present in many individuals. The study gave a list of some 150 TCR beta chains associated with cytomegalovirus. The authors suggested that the approach could potentially be generalized to other disease states and immunological phenotypes. A few of the identified cytomegalovirus-associated TCR beta chains were confirmed in vitro to be specific for cytomegalovirus antigens.

The clonotype was recovered from a man between 18 and 29 years old in good health and CMV-seropositive. The chain is made from TRBV6-1 and TRBJ2-1, with 9 middle bases fitting TRBD2. Sequencing was done on a sample of PBMCs. At the DNA level, the sequence is TGTGCCAGCAGTGAAGGGCTAGCGGGGAACAATGAGCAGTTCTTC. The translation is CASSEGLAGNNEQFF.